This TCR beta chain originates from a study of T cell repertoires in cytomegalovirus infection. About the study: Shared public TCR beta signatures pointed to both CMV infection and a matching HLA type. Study findings and constraints: In two of eight donors, the top clonotype was HLA-C-restricted CMV-specific.

TCRdb re-called the reads through MiXCR, storing one row per CDR3 protein. There are about 340,000 distinct CDR3 sequences in the sample; under 35% occur only once, and over 15% lies in the top ten. The CDR3 is 14 residues long. Per the germline V gene, CDR1 is DFQATT and CDR2 is SNEGSKA (reference sequence). V dropped 6 bases and J dropped 0; count of bases not matched to a gene: 5. Comment on this clonotype: What it recognizes is unknown.

This material consisted of cultured PBMCs, taken from culture after CMV antigen stimulation. This clonotype was obtained from a human donor in good health (CMV status not recorded). Some clones in this sample may be carry-over from other donors' samples. The chain couples TRBV20-1 to TRBJ1-3; 7 nucleotides agree with TRBD1. The CDR3 loop reads CSADDRASGNTIYF. CDR3 sequence (DNA): TGCAGTGCAGACGACAGGGCCTCTGGAAACACCATATATTTT.